A selection of T cell receptor beta chains follows, all from one sample in a study of T cell responses to AZD1222 COVID-19 vaccine. Assay: immunoSEQ multiplex PCR; the TCRdb copy retains only in-frame clones and omits some. Of 170,000 or so clones listed, about nine tenths are singletons. The sample in question was peripheral blood, obtained on day 0 of AZD1222 vaccination. Source of these receptors: an adult in good health. Each CDR3 is given with its conserved first and last residue. Each record gives: V gene, CDR3 protein.

V: TRBV5-8; CDR3: CASSMGTGGSGNTIYF
V: TRBV7-8; CDR3: CASSRSTGSYEQYF
V: TRBV5-5; CDR3: CASTPTQGNNSPLHF
V: TRBV4-3; CDR3: CASSQESSYNEQFF
V: TRBV2; CDR3: CASSPGSSGNTIYF
V: TRBV7-6; CDR3: CASSPGTGGHTEAFF
V: TRBV5-1; CDR3: CASSLAAGTGHGYTF
V: TRBV30; CDR3: CASNLRGTDTQYF
V: TRBV5-1; CDR3: CASQGGRTEAFF
V: TRBV7-8; CDR3: CASSPWTSGGTDTQYF
V: TRBV29-1; CDR3: CSVGPRPGAFF
V: TRBV3-1/TRBV3-2; CDR3: CASSQAPLRLAGGREQYF
V: TRBV29-1; CDR3: CSVPQLAGGPDTQYF
V: TRBV5-1; CDR3: CASSLGGHPNNYGYTF
V: TRBV29-1; CDR3: CSVPDRAPYGYTF
V: TRBV27; CDR3: CASRDGTYEQYF
V: TRBV5-1; CDR3: CASSTETRGGGGAGELFF
V: TRBV6-5; CDR3: CASSYSISETQYF
V: TRBV10-3; CDR3: CATAGGDETQYF
V: TRBV11-3; CDR3: CASSLEMTGELFF
V: TRBV27; CDR3: CASSLGGESYEQYF
V: TRBV2; CDR3: CASGEGTEAFF
V: TRBV24-1; CDR3: CATSDSAQETQYF
V: TRBV5-4; CDR3: CASSLNSGGAPNEQFF
V: TRBV3-1/TRBV3-2; CDR3: CASSPGQGAVYTEAFF
V: TRBV4-1; CDR3: CASSHLEGKNEKLFF
V: TRBV30; CDR3: CAWVMGTDTQYF
V: TRBV5-6; CDR3: CASSPAGRTNTEAFF
V: TRBV3-1/TRBV3-2; CDR3: CASSHGQGSYNEQFF
V: TRBV18; CDR3: CASSPQAQGTDTQYF
V: TRBV12-3/TRBV12-4; CDR3: CASSRGQGETQYF
V: TRBV7-2; CDR3: CASSLVGVGSAGTEAFF
V: TRBV30; CDR3: CAWSGWDSSYEQYF
V: TRBV24-1; CDR3: CATSDLGPWGGYTF
V: TRBV6-6; CDR3: CASSVTPFYGYTF
V: TRBV5-4; CDR3: CASSYALSGANVLTF
V: TRBV6-5; CDR3: CASSRTGGRGYTF
V: TRBV3-1/TRBV3-2; CDR3: CASSPSGGGPTQYF
V: TRBV6-2/TRBV6-3; CDR3: CASSYSLKTGELFF
V: TRBV5-1; CDR3: CASSLDSGGAIEQFF
V: TRBV7-2; CDR3: CASSSRLVGGGDTQYF
V: TRBV9; CDR3: CASSGGGNYNEQFF